This T cell receptor beta chain was observed in a study of blood T cells in healthy people across ages. Study findings and constraints: Changes in expanded clonotypes were possibly confounded, as the CMV status of donors was unknown. Diversity estimates drawn from one million T cells were deemed underestimates.

Russia was home to the donors, healthy Caucasian individuals aged about 6 to 90. Together with a sample-barcoded 5' primer, a J-beta primer mix was included in a second PCR lasting about 6 to 11 cycles. Each cDNA molecule was tagged by a template-switch adaptor that had 12 random nucleotides. Each CDR3 protein is one row after TCRdb ran MiXCR on the 5' RACE reads. The top ten hold under 30% of the sample, which has around 2 million distinct CDR3 sequences, roughly 43% seen once. With respect to this clonotype: The target antigen is unknown.

The receptor comes from a human donor in good health. Source material: blood.

This CDR3 is CATSPGLATDTQYF. CDR3 DNA sequence: TGCGCCACCTCCCCGGGACTAGCGACAGATACGCAGTATTTT. The rearrangement uses TRBV5-1 and TRBJ2-3, with 10 bases that match TRBD2. V lost 9 bases, J lost 3 bases, and 7 bases stayed unmatched. CDR1 SGHRS and CDR2 YFSETQ come from the germline V gene. The CDR3 runs 14 residues.